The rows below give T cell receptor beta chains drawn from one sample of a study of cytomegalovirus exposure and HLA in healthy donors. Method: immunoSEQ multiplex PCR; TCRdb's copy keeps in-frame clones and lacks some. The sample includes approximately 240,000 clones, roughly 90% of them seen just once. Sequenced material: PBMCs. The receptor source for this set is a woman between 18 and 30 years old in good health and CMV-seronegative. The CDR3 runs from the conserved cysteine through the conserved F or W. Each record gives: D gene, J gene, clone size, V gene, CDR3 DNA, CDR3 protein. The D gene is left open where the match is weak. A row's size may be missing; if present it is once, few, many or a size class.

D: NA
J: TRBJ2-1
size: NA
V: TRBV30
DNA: TGTGCCTGGGGATTAGCGGCTCGAGGGGAGTTCTTC
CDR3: CAWGLAARGEFF

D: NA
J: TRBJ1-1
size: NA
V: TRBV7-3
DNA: TGTGCCAGCAGCTTATTAGGAGCGGTGAACACTGAAGCTTTCTTT
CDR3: CASSLLGAVNTEAFF

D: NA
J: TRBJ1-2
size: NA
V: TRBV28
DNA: TGTGCCAGCAGTTTAAGGGGTTTAGGCTATGGCTACACCTTC
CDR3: CASSLRGLGYGYTF

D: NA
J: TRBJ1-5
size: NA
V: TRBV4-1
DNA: TGCGCTAACACAGGGACGTCTGGGAATCAGCCCCAGCATTTT
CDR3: CANTGTSGNQPQHF

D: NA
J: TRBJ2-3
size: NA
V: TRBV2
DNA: TGTGCCAGCAGCAACCCGGGGGATACGCAGTATTTT
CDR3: CASSNPGDTQYF

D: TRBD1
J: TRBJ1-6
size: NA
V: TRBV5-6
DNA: TGTGCCAGCAGCTTGGCCGGGACAGCCGGTTCACCCCTCCACTTT
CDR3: CASSLAGTAGSPLHF

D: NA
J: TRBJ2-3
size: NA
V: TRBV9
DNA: TGTGCCAGCAGCGTATTAATTACAGATACGCAGTATTTT
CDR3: CASSVLITDTQYF

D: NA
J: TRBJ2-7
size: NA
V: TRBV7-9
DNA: TGTGCCAGCAGCTTAAACCAAGGACAAGTCTACGAGCAGTACTTC
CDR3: CASSLNQGQVYEQYF

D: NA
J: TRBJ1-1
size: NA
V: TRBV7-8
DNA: TGTGCCAGCAGCTTAGCGTGGGAGGGGTCGAACACTGAAGCTTTCTTT
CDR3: CASSLAWEGSNTEAFF

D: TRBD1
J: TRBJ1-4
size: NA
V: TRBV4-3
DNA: TGCGCCAGCAGCCAAGGTCTATTTTGGGACAGTAATGAAAAACTGTTTTTT
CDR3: CASSQGLFWDSNEKLFF

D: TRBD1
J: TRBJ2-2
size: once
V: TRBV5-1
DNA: TGCGCCAGCAGCTTCCTAACAGGGGGCTCCGGGGAGCTGTTTTTT
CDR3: CASSFLTGGSGELFF

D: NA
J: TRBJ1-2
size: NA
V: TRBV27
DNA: TGTGCCAGCAGTTTAGGACAGCTACAGAGCTACACCTTC
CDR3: CASSLGQLQSYTF

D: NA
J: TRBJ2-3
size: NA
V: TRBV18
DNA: TGTGCCAGCTCACCAAGGGACTCTGGGTTCGCAGATACGCAGTATTTT
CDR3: CASSPRDSGFADTQYF

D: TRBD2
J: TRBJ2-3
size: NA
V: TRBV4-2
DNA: TGTGCCAGCAGCCAAGGGGTTGGGACTAGCGGGAGGGATACGCAGTATTTT
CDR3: CASSQGVGTSGRDTQYF

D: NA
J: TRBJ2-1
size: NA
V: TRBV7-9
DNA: TGTGCCAGCAGCTTAGGGCTAGAGGATGAGCAGTTCTTC
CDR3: CASSLGLEDEQFF

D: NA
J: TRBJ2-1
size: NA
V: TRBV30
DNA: TGTGCCTGGAACGAGGTTTCCTACAATGAGCAGTTCTTC
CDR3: CAWNEVSYNEQFF

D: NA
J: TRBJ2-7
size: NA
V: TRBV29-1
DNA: TGCAGCGTTGAGTCTCAGGGCCTACGGGGGAACGAGCAGTACTTC
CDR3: CSVESQGLRGNEQYF

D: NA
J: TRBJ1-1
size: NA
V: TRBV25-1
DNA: TGTGCCAGCAGCCCAGGGTCCCGCACTGAAGCTTTCTTT
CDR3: CASSPGSRTEAFF

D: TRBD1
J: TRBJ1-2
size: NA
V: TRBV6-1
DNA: TGTGCCAGTACACAGGGGGCGGGAGTCTACACCTTC
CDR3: CASTQGAGVYTF

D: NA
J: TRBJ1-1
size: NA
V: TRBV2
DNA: TGTGCCAGCAGTGACGGGATGAACACTGAAGCTTTCTTT
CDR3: CASSDGMNTEAFF

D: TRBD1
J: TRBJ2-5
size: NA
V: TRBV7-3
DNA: TGTGCCAGCAGGAGTGGACAGGGAGACCAAGAGACCCAGTACTTC
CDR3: CASRSGQGDQETQYF

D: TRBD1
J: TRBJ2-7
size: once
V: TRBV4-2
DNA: TGTGCCAGCAGCCAAGATTTACAGGGGGCCTACGAGCAGTACTTC
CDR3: CASSQDLQGAYEQYF

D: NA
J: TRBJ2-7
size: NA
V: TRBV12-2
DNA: TGTGCAAGCTGCCGAGCGTACTTC
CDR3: CASCRAYF